The 30 T cell receptor beta chains below come from one sample, sequenced in a study of blood T cells in healthy people across ages. The second PCR ran roughly 6 to 12 cycles with a sample-barcoded 5' primer and J-beta primers. TCRdb used MiXCR to reprocess the 5' RACE reads, holding one entry per CDR3 protein. The table includes over 1,500,000 distinct CDR3 sequences, roughly 43% detected once. The sequencing input was blood. The receptors derive from a human donor in good health.

The rearrangement links TRBV5-1 to TRBJ1-2, with D possibly matching TRBD1 (5 bases). Germline CDR1 SGHRS, CDR2 YFSETQ. The CDR3 sequence is 18 residues long. V was shortened by 4 bases and J by 5 bases, with 27 bases between the two germline ends. The CDR3 coding sequence is TGCGCCAGCAGCCTCCGTAGTTCCCTCTTCTCGGGGCGGTATGGCTACACCTTC. Protein product: CASSLRSSLFSGRYGYTF.

The rearrangement links TRBV15 to TRBJ2-1, with D unclear. V lost 5 bases, J lost 11 bases, and 13 bases lay in between. This CDR3 is built from 12 residues. The germline CDR1 and CDR2 sequences are LNHNV and YYDKDF (reference sequence). The CDR3 sequence is CATSPHEGQQFF. CDR3 coding DNA: TGTGCCACCAGCCCCCATGAAGGGCAGCAGTTCTTC.

This clonotype was observed a handful of times. V and J are TRBV20-1 and TRBJ2-7, with a tentative D call TRBD2 (5 bases). With 0 bases removed from V and 4 bases from J, the gap between germline ends came to 13 bases. The V gene's germline CDR1 is DFQATT and CDR2 SNEGSKA (reference sequence). The CDR3 length is 14 residues. In nucleotides, the CDR3 is TGCAGTGCTAGAGATTACACTAGTGGTTACGAGCAGTACTTC. It translates to CSARDYTSGYEQYF.

CDR3 nucleotides: TGTGCCAGCAGCTGGGGACCCCCAGAGACCCAGTACTTC. Protein product: CASSWGPPETQYF. The chain has TRBV7-3 and TRBJ2-5, with D perhaps given as TRBD1 or TRBD2 (5 bases each). This CDR3 comprises 13 residues. The germline gives CDR1 SGHTA, CDR2 FQGTGA. Trimming removed 4 bases from V and 4 bases from J, with 10 bases in between.

The rearrangement links TRBV5-1 to TRBJ2-4; 10 bases line up with TRBD2. CDR3 length: 15 amino acids. Looked up from germline, CDR1 is SGHRS and CDR2 is YFSETQ. The V and J ends lost 4 bases and 13 bases, in that order; junction bases with no gene match: 14. The CDR3 sequence is CASSLGGLASREQYF. The DNA for the CDR3 is TGCGCCAGCAGCCTGGGGGGACTAGCGAGCCGAGAGCAGTACTTC.

There are a few counts of this clonotype. A read error may produce the germline difference seen at one junction end. The chain uses TRBV28 and TRBJ2-2; D could derive from TRBD1 or TRBD2 (5 bases each). This CDR3 is built from 15 residues. Germline loops: CDR1 MDHEN, CDR2 SYDVKM. CDR3: CASSSGTANTGELFF. CDR3 nucleotides: TGCGCCAGCAGCTCCGGGACCGCGAACACCGGGGAGCTGTTTTTT.

J is TRBJ1-2 and V is TRBV20-1; 8 bases align to TRBD1. Per germline, CDR1 DFQATT and CDR2 SNEGSKA (reference sequence). Trimming at V came to 1 base and at J to 3 bases, leaving 4 bases not matched to a gene. The CDR3 sequence is 14 residues long. CDR3 residues: CSARGTGWDYGYTF. The CDR3 DNA sequence: TGCAGTGCTAGAGGGACAGGGTGGGACTATGGCTACACCTTC.

This chain uses TRBV7-9 with TRBJ2-1; D might be TRBD1 (6 bases). The CDR3 is made up of 17 amino acids. The germline V gene encodes CDR1 SEHNR and CDR2 FQNEAQ (reference sequence). V lost 4 bases, J lost 0 bases, and 16 bases lay in between. The CDR3 is CASSSGNRASSYNEQFF. The CDR3 nucleotides are TGTGCCAGCAGCTCCGGGAACAGGGCAAGCTCCTACAATGAGCAGTTCTTC.

This chain joins TRBV7-3 and TRBJ2-7; D ambiguous. The CDR3 is made up of 15 amino acids. Between the trimmed V and J ends, which lost 2 bases and 0 bases, there was a span of 11 bases. CDR1 is SGHTA and CDR2 is FQGTGA in the germline V gene. The CDR3 sequence is CASSLGQPNSYEQYF. The CDR3 DNA reads TGTGCCAGCAGCTTAGGGCAGCCCAACTCCTACGAGCAGTACTTC.

This clonotype was seen many times. This rearrangement joins TRBV7-8 to TRBJ2-3, with D possibly being TRBD1 (6 bases). CDR1 is SGHVS and CDR2 is FQNEAQ in the germline V gene. V lost 4 bases to trimming and J lost 0 bases, with 8 bases between them. This CDR3 contains 14 residues. The chain's CDR3 is CASSYTGSTDTQYF. The CDR3 region has the DNA TGTGCCAGCAGCTATACAGGGAGCACAGATACGCAGTATTTT.

This clonotype was seen more than once but under ten times. The chain recombines TRBV6-5 with TRBJ2-3, with D possibly matching TRBD2 (6 bases). There are 14 residues in the CDR3. Germline V lookup: CDR1 MNHEY, CDR2 SVGAGI. The V and J ends lost 2 bases and 10 bases respectively, with 16 bases between them. In nucleotides, the CDR3 is TGTGCCAGCAGTTACAGTAGGGACTTCAAACCGCAGTATTTT. Protein sequence: CASSYSRDFKPQYF.

This clonotype was counted between two and nine times. The gene calls are TRBV20-1 and TRBJ2-3; TRBD1 is a possible D gene (6 bases). The germline gives CDR1 DFQATT, CDR2 SNEGSKA (reference sequence). The CDR3 runs 12 residues. V lost 6 bases to trimming and J lost 4 bases, with 11 bases between them. CDR3: CSAQGQADTQYF. The CDR3 DNA is TGCAGTGCGCAGGGGCAGGCAGATACGCAGTATTTT.

This clonotype was picked up many times. The gene calls are TRBV7-2 and TRBJ2-3; 8 positions match TRBD2. After removal of 5 bases from V and 1 base from J, the junction contained 5 bases not matched to a gene. Per the germline V gene, CDR1 is SGHTA and CDR2 is FQGNSA. The CDR3 length is 15 residues. In DNA form, the CDR3 reads TGTGCCAGCAGCCCAGATAGCGGGGGCACAGATACGCAGTATTTT. Translation: CASSPDSGGTDTQYF.

This chain links TRBV10-3 with TRBJ2-4; TRBD2 agrees at 7 bases. The J call is in doubt because the DNA end fits TRBJ2-7 better. The CDR3 totals 13 residues. Germline lookup yields CDR1 ENHRY and CDR2 SYGVKD. In DNA, the CDR3 is TGTGCCTCCAGGACTAGTGATACCTACGAGCAGTACTTC. This codes for CASRTSDTYEQYF.

This clonotype is a singleton in its sample. The chain uses TRBV6-2 or TRBV6-3 and TRBJ2-4; 9 nucleotides align to TRBD1. There are 16 residues in the CDR3. Losses at the gene ends were 7 bases for V and 1 base for J; bases not matched to a gene: 8. Germline CDR1 is MNHEY and CDR2 is SVGEGT. CDR3 DNA sequence: TGTGCCAGCACCGGACAGGGGTCCGGGGCCAAAAACATTCAGTACTTC. Its translation: CASTGQGSGAKNIQYF.

Notes on this clonotype: Sequence at one end of the junction differs from germline and may be a read error. The chain has TRBV3-1 and TRBJ2-3; D ambiguous. The V gene's germline CDR1 is LGHDT and CDR2 YNNKEL (reference sequence). The CDR3 has 12 residues. Written as DNA, the CDR3 is TGTGCCAGCAGCCAAGGACCAGATACGCGGTATTTT. Amino acids: CASSQGPDTRYF.

This clonotype turned up a few times. The rearrangement uses TRBV12-3 or TRBV12-4 and TRBJ2-4, with D hard to call. V was trimmed by 6 bases and J by 1 base, leaving 10 bases between them. CDR3 length equals 14 residues. The CDR3 coding sequence is TGTGCCAGCAGCCTGGGTTCGGCCAAAAACATTCAGTACTTC. This sequence encodes CASSLGSAKNIQYF.

This clonotype was seen a handful of times. Relative to the germline gene, one junction end is altered; a read error may explain this. For the CDR3, the DNA is TGTGCCAGCAGATCAATGTCTGAGACAGCTAACTGTGGCTACACCTTC. This translates into CASRSMSETANCGYTF. V usage is TRBV7-9 and J usage is TRBJ1-2; TRBD1 might be the D (5 bases). The CDR3 runs 16 residues. CDR1 and CDR2 from the germline V gene are SEHNR and FQNEAQ (reference sequence).

This clonotype was seen a few times. V gene TRBV29-1 combines with J gene TRBJ1-1; 7 bases are shared with TRBD1. CDR3 length: 14 amino acids. In germline, CDR1 is SQVTM, CDR2 ANQGSEA. V lost 7 bases and J lost 1; bases outside the gene matches: 9. Written as DNA, the CDR3 is TGCAGCGGGGGCGAGGGGGCCGGGAACACTGAAGCTTTCTTT. Residues: CSGGEGAGNTEAFF. The entire variable domain, with the rest obtained from reference TRBV29-1 and TRBJ1-1, is as follows: SAVISQKPSRDICQRGTSLTIQCQVDSQVTMMFWYRQQPGQSLTLIATANQGSEATYESGFVIDKFPISRPNLTFSTLTVSNMSPEDSSIYLCSGGEGAGNTEAFFGQGTRLTVV.

The chain carries TRBV5-1 and TRBJ2-5; no reliable D call. V lost 0 bases to trimming and J lost 2 bases, with 8 bases between them. The germline V gene encodes CDR1 SGHRS and CDR2 YFSETQ. The CDR3 contains 14 residues. In DNA form, the CDR3 reads TGCGCCAGCAGCTTGGTTCCGGCACAAGAGACCCAGTACTTC. Its translation is CASSLVPAQETQYF.

This clonotype was observed a few times. This chain connects TRBV4-2 to TRBJ2-4; perhaps TRBD1 as D (5 bases). The CDR3 runs 17 residues. V lost 2 bases and J 0 bases, leaving 14 bases between the germline ends. Germline V gene lookup returns CDR1 LGHNA and CDR2 YNFKEQ. In nucleotides, the CDR3 is TGTGCCAGCAGCCAAACAGGAGCCCAGCTAGCCAAAAACATTCAGTACTTC. Amino acids: CASSQTGAQLAKNIQYF.

For this clonotype: The germline gene is not matched at one end of the junction; a read error may be the cause. This sequence joins TRBV15 and TRBJ2-3, with 10 positions matching TRBD2. Germline V gene data show CDR1 as LNHNV and CDR2 as YYDKDF (reference sequence). The CDR3 totals 21 residues. The CDR3 spells CVTSSPRGSLAGVFSTDTQYF. CDR3 DNA: TGTGTCACCAGCAGCCCTAGAGGAAGTCTAGCGGGGGTGTTTAGCACAGATACGCAGTATTTT.

This clonotype was seen more than once but under ten times. The rearrangement uses TRBV28 and TRBJ2-4; 14 bases are a match to TRBD2. CDR3 length: 15 amino acids. V gave up 10 bases and J gave up 5 bases; unmatched junction bases: 7. Per germline, CDR1 MDHEN and CDR2 SYDVKM. The CDR3 loop is CATRTSGGRENIQYF. Written as DNA, the CDR3 is TGTGCCACCCGGACTAGCGGGGGGAGGGAAAACATTCAGTACTTC. Full variable domain (rest looked up from reference TRBV28 and TRBJ2-4): DVKVTQSSRYLVKRTGEKVFLECVQDMDHENMFWYRQDPGLGLRLIYFSYDVKMKEKGDIPEGYSVSREKKERFSLILESASTNQTSMYLCATRTSGGRENIQYFGAGTRLSVL.

The J gene is TRBJ2-3, the V gene TRBV20-1, with 14 nucleotides matching TRBD2. The CDR3 contains 16 residues. The ends lost 3 bases at V and 1 base at J; junction bases unmatched: 3. Germline V lookup: CDR1 DFQATT, CDR2 SNEGSKA (reference sequence). As DNA, the CDR3 is TGCAGTGCTAGGGGACTAGCGGGGGAAGGCACAGATACGCAGTATTTT. Protein product: CSARGLAGEGTDTQYF.

The chain has TRBV20-1 and TRBJ2-1; TRBD2 matches at 10 bases. This CDR3 has 15 residues. V was clipped by 2 bases and J by 4 bases; unmatched bases: 5. Germline CDR1 DFQATT, CDR2 SNEGSKA (reference sequence). The CDR3 reads CSARLAGAPYNEQFF. CDR3 DNA: TGCAGTGCTAGACTAGCGGGGGCTCCTTACAATGAGCAGTTCTTC.

The chain combines TRBV2 with TRBJ2-1; 10 bases align to TRBD2. With 4 bases clipped from V and 4 bases from J, the junction kept 10 bases outside the gene matches. Germline CDR1 and CDR2: SNHLY and FYNNEI. The CDR3 sequence is 17 residues long. The CDR3 DNA sequence: TGTGCCAGCAGTGGCTCGGGACTAGCGAACCCTTACAATGAGCAGTTCTTC. Its translation: CASSGSGLANPYNEQFF.

V is TRBV5-1 and J is TRBJ1-2; 9 nucleotides line up with TRBD1. Trimming removed 3 bases from V and 1 base from J; junction bases left unmatched: 10. CDR1 is SGHRS, CDR2 YFSETQ, per germline. The CDR3 spans 17 residues. In DNA, the CDR3 is TGCGCCAGCAGCTCAACCAGGAACAGGGGGCGTAACTATGGCTACACCTTC. Protein product: CASSSTRNRGRNYGYTF.

This clonotype was seen ten or more times. The J gene is TRBJ2-1, the V gene TRBV7-2; 7 bases line up with TRBD1. There are 15 residues in the CDR3. The V and J ends lost 1 base and 0 bases, in that order; junction bases with no gene match: 0. CDR1 is SGHTA, CDR2 FQGNSA, per germline. The CDR3: CASSLEGASYNEQFF. The CDR3 nucleotides read TGTGCCAGCAGCTTAGAGGGGGCCTCCTACAATGAGCAGTTCTTC.

This chain connects TRBV4-2 to TRBJ2-1; the match to TRBD2 covers 7 bases. V lost 4 bases and J lost 4; bases outside the gene matches: 16. Germline V CDR1 and CDR2: LGHNA, YNFKEQ. This CDR3 contains 18 residues. The CDR3: CASSPLSARLAQYNEQFF. CDR3 DNA sequence: TGTGCCAGCAGCCCACTTTCGGCCAGACTAGCCCAGTACAATGAGCAGTTCTTC.

The chain employs TRBV11-2 and TRBJ1-1; D is ambiguous. Germline-derived CDR1 and CDR2 are SGHAT and FQNNGV. V gave up 8 bases and J gave up 2 bases, with 9 bases separating them. CDR3 length: 12 residues. For the CDR3, the DNA is TGTGCCAGCGGGGAGGGAAACACTGAAGCTTTCTTT. Amino acids: CASGEGNTEAFF.